These 16 T cell receptor beta chains were sequenced from one sample in a study of blood T cell repertoires in COVID-19. Using immunoSEQ multiplex PCR, the repertoire was profiled, and TCRdb retains in-frame clones only, with some absent. The sample consists of 150,000 to 250,000 clones, roughly 90% of them appearing once. Sequences were obtained from PBMCs or T cells enriched from blood (not recorded which). The receptors derive from a woman younger than 45 who had recovered from COVID-19.

The rearrangement uses TRBV11-1 and TRBJ1-1; 7 bases are a match to TRBD1. The V gene end was trimmed by 1 base and the J gene end by 8 bases; junction bases not matched to a gene: 4. Germline V lookup: CDR1 SGHAT, CDR2 FQDESV (reference sequence). The CDR3 sequence is 13 residues long. CDR3: CASSLGGGNEAFF. DNA of the CDR3: TGTGCCAGCAGCTTAGGAGGGGGCAACGAAGCTTTCTTT.

The rearrangement links TRBV9 to TRBJ1-1; D might be TRBD1 (5 bases). Germline V gives CDR1 SGDLS, CDR2 YYNGEE. The V and J ends lost 4 bases and 1 base respectively, with 11 bases between them. This CDR3 spans 14 amino acids. The CDR3 is CASSPGGQNTEAFF. The CDR3 coding sequence is TGTGCCAGCAGCCCGGGCGGACAGAACACTGAAGCTTTCTTT.

The chain links TRBV19 to TRBJ2-1; TRBD2 matches 10 bases. The CDR3 is 15 residues long. Germline CDR1 LNHDA, CDR2 SQIVND (reference sequence). J was trimmed by 3 bases and V by 4 bases; bases with no gene match: 3. For the CDR3, the DNA is TGTGCCAGTAGTAGGGGACTAGCGAACTACAATGAGCAGTTCTTC. Protein sequence: CASSRGLANYNEQFF.

V and J are TRBV5-6 and TRBJ2-5; 7 positions match TRBD1. The CDR3 spans 14 residues. V was clipped by 1 base and J by 2 bases; unmatched bases: 2. The germline V gene has CDR1 SGHDT and CDR2 YYEEEE. As DNA, the CDR3 is TGTGCCAGCAGCTTGTCAGGGGGACAAGAGACCCAGTACTTC. This codes for CASSLSGGQETQYF.

The V gene is TRBV30, the J gene TRBJ2-3; TRBD2 matches 12 bases. Unmatched junction bases numbered 3, after V lost 1 base and J lost 4 bases. The CDR3 length is 15 residues. In germline, CDR1 is GTSNPN, CDR2 SVGIG (reference sequence). Written as DNA, the CDR3 is TGTGCCTGGAGTGCGACTAGCGGGGGCGCAGATACGCAGTATTTT. Protein: CAWSATSGGADTQYF.

The chain carries TRBV7-2 and TRBJ2-7; tentative D call: TRBD1 (5 bases). Germline loops: CDR1 SGHTA, CDR2 FQGNSA. V was pared by 1 base and J by 7 bases, with 14 bases between. This CDR3 is 14 amino acids long. The CDR3 here is CASSLGRALREQYF. CDR3 nucleotide sequence: TGTGCCAGCAGCTTAGGCAGGGCCCTTAGAGAGCAGTACTTC.

J is TRBJ2-5 and V is TRBV7-2, with D possibly being TRBD1 (6 bases). Germline loops: CDR1 SGHTA, CDR2 FQGNSA. The CDR3 totals 15 residues. V dropped 2 bases and J dropped 4 bases, with 14 bases sitting between them. CDR3 in amino acids: CASSLFDSRGETQYF. In DNA form, the CDR3 reads TGTGCCAGCAGCTTATTCGACAGCAGGGGAGAGACCCAGTACTTC.

The rearrangement uses TRBV12-3 or TRBV12-4 and TRBJ1-1; D is ambiguous. This CDR3 has 13 residues. Between the trimmed V and J ends, which lost 2 bases and 10 bases, there was a span of 14 bases. The CDR3 protein is CASSLSAPGGAFF. The CDR3 DNA reads as TGTGCCAGCAGTTTAAGTGCCCCCGGCGGAGCTTTCTTT.

The V and J genes are TRBV7-2 and TRBJ2-1, with 9 bases that match TRBD2. CDR1 and CDR2 from the germline V gene are SGHTA and FQGNSA. The CDR3 runs to 14 residues. V lost 8 bases and J lost 5; bases outside the gene matches: 7. The CDR3 spells CASSASGGNNEQFF. CDR3 nucleotide sequence: TGTGCCAGCTCAGCCAGCGGGGGGAACAATGAGCAGTTCTTC.

V is TRBV30 and J is TRBJ1-1, with unresolved D. The CDR3 consists of 11 residues. Germline V gene lookup returns CDR1 GTSNPN and CDR2 SVGIG (reference sequence). V was pared by 4 bases and J by 4 bases, with 7 bases between. This chain's CDR3 is CAWMGFTEAFF. The DNA for the CDR3 is TGTGCCTGGATGGGCTTCACTGAAGCTTTCTTT.

The chain carries TRBV21-1 and TRBJ1-6; whether TRBD1, the table's D call, matches the DNA was not checked. TRBV21-1 is a pseudogene. The CDR3 extends over 16 amino acids. The CDR3 DNA reads as TGTGCCAGCAGCAAAGCAGACAGCCCATATAATTCACCCCTCCACTTT. This encodes CASSKADSPYNSPLHF.

This sequence joins TRBV6-2 or TRBV6-3 and TRBJ1-2; possibly TRBD1 for D (5 bases). From germline, CDR1 is MNHEY and CDR2 SVGEGT. The CDR3 is 12 residues long. V was trimmed by 5 bases and J by 1 base, leaving 5 bases between them. The CDR3 bases are TGTGCCAGCAGTCAGGGTAACTATGGCTACACCTTC. Its translation is CASSQGNYGYTF.

The chain carries TRBV19 and TRBJ2-7, with 9 nucleotides matching TRBD1. Germline-derived CDR1 and CDR2 are LNHDA and SQIVND (reference sequence). This CDR3 contains 14 residues. V lost 3 bases and J lost 5; bases outside the gene matches: 5. The CDR3 reads CASSITGGGDEQYF. In DNA form, the CDR3 reads TGTGCCAGTAGTATCACAGGGGGCGGTGACGAGCAGTACTTC.

The chain couples TRBV4-3 to TRBJ1-5; D perhaps matches TRBD1 (5 bases). The germline gives CDR1 LGHNA, CDR2 YSLEER. The V and J ends lost 0 bases and 3 bases respectively, with 12 bases between them. CDR3 length equals 16 residues. CDR3: CASSQDLRGNNQPQHF. The CDR3 DNA sequence: TGCGCCAGCAGCCAAGATCTCCGGGGGAACAATCAGCCCCAGCATTTT.

This sequence joins TRBV6-5 and TRBJ1-2; D ambiguous. Deletions cut 0 bases from V and 8 bases from J, with 13 bases between. Germline V lookup: CDR1 MNHEY, CDR2 SVGAGI. CDR3 length: 14 residues. CDR3 sequence reads: CASSYSRGREGYTF. CDR3 sequence (DNA): TGTGCCAGCAGTTACTCGCGAGGGCGGGAAGGCTACACCTTC.

The CDR3 sequence: CASSLAGASTYEQYF. The CDR3 region has the DNA TGTGCCAGCAGCTTAGCAGGGGCCAGCACCTACGAGCAGTACTTC. The V call is TRBV7-2, the J call TRBJ2-7, with D perhaps TRBD1 (5 bases). Germline assignment: CDR1 SGHTA and CDR2 FQGNSA. This CDR3 contains 15 residues. Trimming took 0 bases from V and 2 from J, leaving 11 bases between them.